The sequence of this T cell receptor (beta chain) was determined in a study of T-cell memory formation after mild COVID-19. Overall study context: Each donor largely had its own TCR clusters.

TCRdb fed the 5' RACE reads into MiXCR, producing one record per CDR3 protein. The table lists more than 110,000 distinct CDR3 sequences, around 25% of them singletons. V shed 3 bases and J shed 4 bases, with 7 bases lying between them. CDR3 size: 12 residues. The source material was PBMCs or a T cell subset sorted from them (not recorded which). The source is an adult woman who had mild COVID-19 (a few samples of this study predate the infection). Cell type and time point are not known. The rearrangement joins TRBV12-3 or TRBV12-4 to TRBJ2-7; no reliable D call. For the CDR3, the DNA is TGTGCCAGCAGTTTTCGCCAGTACGAGCAGTACTTC. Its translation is CASSFRQYEQYF.